This T cell receptor (beta chain) was profiled in a study of T cell changes during pregnancy in multiple sclerosis. Sequenced by immunoSEQ multiplex PCR; TCRdb stores in-frame clones only, minus some. The profile shows some 69,000 clones, over 85% of them singletons. The CDR3 contains 15 residues. The J segment lost 6 bases and the V segment lost 2 bases, leaving 6 bases of the junction unmatched. From germline, CDR1 is SGHDT and CDR2 YYEEEE. Sequencing was performed on peripheral blood, taken in the second trimester of pregnancy. The chain couples TRBV5-6 to TRBJ2-1; 9 bases line up with TRBD2. This clonotype was sampled from a female donor in good health, enrolled as a control in a pregnancy study. In DNA, the CDR3 is TGTGCCAGCAGCTTAGGCGGGGGGGCCGCCAATGAGCAGTTCTTC. This translates into CASSLGGGAANEQFF.